Following are 23 T cell receptor beta chains from one sample sequenced in a study of blood T cell repertoires in COVID-19. Assay used: immunoSEQ multiplex PCR; TCRdb lists only in-frame clones, some missing. The sample comprises about 200,000 clones, nearly 90% of which are singletons, and around a fifth rests with the top ten. Sequencing was done on a sample of peripheral blood. Receptors originate from a man aged 55 to 70 with active or convalescent COVID-19.

This chain connects TRBV5-6 to TRBJ1-2; 8 nucleotides align to TRBD1. The CDR3 runs to 14 residues. J gave up 3 bases and V 4 bases, and 5 bases lay outside the gene matches. Per the germline V gene, CDR1 is SGHDT and CDR2 is YYEEEE. Here the CDR3 reads CASSIGQGDYGYTF. In nucleotides, the CDR3 is TGTGCCAGCAGCATCGGACAGGGCGACTATGGCTACACCTTC.

The V gene is TRBV24-1, the J gene TRBJ2-7, with 7 bases that match TRBD1. The CDR3 is 16 amino acids. Unmatched junction bases numbered 12, after V lost 4 bases and J lost 4 bases. CDR1 is KGHDR, CDR2 SFDVKD, per germline. The CDR3 spells CATSDPGTVPYYEQYF. DNA of the CDR3: TGTGCCACCAGTGACCCGGGGACAGTCCCGTATTACGAGCAGTACTTC.

CDR3 nucleotide sequence: TGTGCCAGCAGCCCCGAGCGGCACATGAACACTGAAGCTTTCTTT. Translating gives CASSPERHMNTEAFF. The rearrangement uses TRBV5-5 and TRBJ1-1, with D unresolved. The V gene lost 4 bases and the J gene lost 0 bases, with 13 bases spanning the gap. The CDR3 is made up of 15 amino acids. Germline CDR1 is SGHKS and CDR2 is YYEKEE (reference sequence). Full variable domain (missing parts from reference TRBV5-5 and TRBJ1-1): DAGVTQSPTHLIKTRGQQVTLRCSPISGHKSVSWYQQVLGQGPQFIFQYYEKEERGRGNFPDRFSARQFPNYSSELNVNALLLGDSALYLCASSPERHMNTEAFFGQGTRLTVV.

The rearrangement uses TRBV13 and TRBJ2-5, with TRBD2 identical over 7 bases. The CDR3 is made up of 15 amino acids. Germline V gives CDR1 PRHDT, CDR2 FYEKMQ (reference sequence). V dropped 5 bases and J dropped 4; count of bases not matched to a gene: 10. This CDR3 reads CASSPPRGGTETQYF. The CDR3 DNA is TGTGCCAGCAGCCCACCCCGCGGGGGAACAGAGACCCAGTACTTC.

This sequence joins TRBV5-1 and TRBJ2-2; TRBD2 might be the D (6 bases). This CDR3 region has 14 residues. CDR1 is SGHRS and CDR2 is YFSETQ in the germline V gene. V lost 8 bases, J lost 2 bases, and 13 bases lay in between. CDR3 loop: CASRRERNTGELFF. The CDR3 DNA is TGCGCCAGTCGGAGGGAAAGAAACACCGGGGAGCTGTTTTTT.

CDR3 protein: CASSQPDRYTDTQYF. As DNA, the CDR3 is TGCGCCAGCAGCCAACCGGACAGATACACAGATACGCAGTATTTT. The rearrangement joins TRBV4-1 to TRBJ2-3; a possible D gene is TRBD1 (6 bases). Germline V gene sequence: CDR1 MGHRA, CDR2 YSYEKL. The CDR3 length is 15 residues. V dropped 2 bases and J dropped 2 bases, with 11 bases sitting between them.

The chain has TRBV15 and TRBJ2-2; D remains unclear. CDR1 and CDR2 (germline): LNHNV, YYDKDF (reference sequence). V lost 1 base and J lost 4, with 13 bases in between. The CDR3 extends over 16 amino acids. The CDR3 DNA is TGTGCCACCAGCAGAGGAATGGAGTTTCCCACCGGGGAGCTGTTTTTT. Translated, it gives CATSRGMEFPTGELFF.

The rearrangement links TRBV9 to TRBJ1-6; D is perhaps TRBD1 (5 bases). The CDR3 loop spans 16 amino acids. Germline CDR1 SGDLS, CDR2 YYNGEE. The V end was cut by 0 bases, the J end by 7 bases, with 14 bases between. CDR3 in amino acids: CASSVAGGGSNSPLHF. The CDR3 bases are TGTGCCAGCAGCGTAGCTGGGGGGGGGTCGAATTCACCCCTCCACTTT.

This rearrangement joins TRBV6-1 to TRBJ2-2, with 9 bases aligning to TRBD2. Trimming removed 4 bases from V and 2 bases from J; junction bases left unmatched: 5. The CDR3 consists of 16 residues. Germline CDR1 is MNHNS and CDR2 is SASEGT. Here the CDR3 DNA reads TGTGCCAGCAGTGGCGCGGGGGGGCCCAACACCGGGGAGCTGTTTTTT. It translates to CASSGAGGPNTGELFF.

This sequence joins TRBV29-1 and TRBJ2-7, with a possible D match to TRBD1 (6 bases). The CDR3 length is 13 residues. Per the germline V gene, CDR1 is SQVTM and CDR2 is ANQGSEA. V dropped 7 bases and J dropped 7 bases, with 20 bases sitting between them. The CDR3 region is CSGLQGPYNEQYF. Here the CDR3 DNA reads TGCAGCGGCTTACAGGGTCCCTATAATGAGCAGTACTTC.

The rearrangement links TRBV2 to TRBJ1-3; TRBD1 might be the D (5 bases). Per germline, CDR1 SNHLY and CDR2 FYNNEI. The CDR3 has 16 residues. The V end lost 5 bases, the J end lost 0 bases, and 14 bases lay between the germline ends. The CDR3: CASSSPFGGSGNTIYF. The CDR3 DNA is TGTGCCAGCAGTTCTCCGTTCGGGGGCTCTGGAAACACCATATATTTT.

V gene TRBV11-2 combines with J gene TRBJ2-7; 8 positions match TRBD2. After removal of 3 bases from V and 7 bases from J, the junction contained 2 bases not matched to a gene. Germline CDR1 SGHAT, CDR2 FQNNGV. The CDR3 loop spans 12 amino acids. CDR3 protein: CASSFGRGEQYF. CDR3 bases: TGTGCCAGCAGCTTCGGGAGGGGGGAGCAGTACTTC.

The rearrangement joins TRBV5-1 to TRBJ1-1; 9 bases are a match to TRBD1. Unmatched junction bases numbered 3, after V lost 4 bases and J lost 8 bases. The CDR3 is made up of 12 amino acids. CDR1 and CDR2 (germline): SGHRS, YFSETQ. Written as DNA, the CDR3 is TGCGCCAGCAGCATCGGACAGGGGGAAGCTTTCTTT. Its translation is CASSIGQGEAFF.

This sequence joins TRBV6-1 and TRBJ2-3, with 10 positions matching TRBD1. The CDR3 sequence is 14 residues long. With 6 bases clipped from V and 6 bases from J, the junction kept 6 bases outside the gene matches. Germline V lookup: CDR1 MNHNS, CDR2 SASEGT. The CDR3 coding sequence is TGTGCCAGCAGGGGACAGGGGAACGCGGATACGCAGTATTTT. Encoded protein: CASRGQGNADTQYF.

The genes are TRBV7-2 and TRBJ2-1, with 14 nucleotides matching TRBD2. The CDR3 has 19 residues. V gave up 5 bases and J gave up 0 bases; unmatched junction bases: 9. CDR1 is SGHTA, CDR2 FQGNSA, per germline. CDR3 coding DNA: TGTGCCAGCAGCGACCGGACTAGCGGGGGGCATGGCTCCTACAATGAGCAGTTCTTC. This gives the protein CASSDRTSGGHGSYNEQFF.

Here the CDR3 DNA reads TGTGCCAGCAGCAAAGTGGGTAGGCGGCCAGCTAACTATGGCTACACCTTC. Translation gives CASSKVGRRPANYGYTF. This chain connects TRBV21-1 to TRBJ1-2. TRBV21-1 is marked as a pseudogene. The CDR3 is 17 residues long.

Remarks on this clone: In the same sample, other DNA sequences code for this CDR3. The chain carries TRBV6-5 and TRBJ1-2, with 7 positions matching TRBD1. Germline V lookup: CDR1 MNHEY, CDR2 SVGAGI. The CDR3 extends over 13 amino acids. The trim removed 4 bases at V and 1 base at J, leaving 0 bases unmatched. Written as DNA, the CDR3 is TGTGCCAGCAGTTGGGACAGTAACTATGGCTACACCTTC. Residues: CASSWDSNYGYTF.

The V and J genes are TRBV7-2 and TRBJ2-1; 11 nucleotides align to TRBD2. V lost 8 bases and J lost 4; bases outside the gene matches: 4. CDR1 and CDR2 from the germline V gene are SGHTA and FQGNSA. This CDR3 has 14 residues. The chain's CDR3 is CASSGTSGYNEQFF. The CDR3 nucleotides read TGTGCCAGCTCCGGGACTAGCGGATACAATGAGCAGTTCTTC.

The genes are TRBV5-1 and TRBJ1-6; a possible D gene is TRBD1 (5 bases). V lost 2 bases and J 9 bases, leaving 15 bases between the germline ends. The germline V gene has CDR1 SGHRS and CDR2 YFSETQ. The CDR3 is 15 amino acids. CDR3 loop: CASSFRVGEGSPLHF. The CDR3 DNA sequence: TGCGCCAGCAGCTTCAGGGTAGGGGAAGGTTCACCCCTCCACTTT.

The chain combines TRBV9 with TRBJ2-1; D may be TRBD2 (5 bases). Germline loops: CDR1 SGDLS, CDR2 YYNGEE. V was trimmed by 1 base and J by 9 bases, leaving 14 bases between them. The CDR3 is made up of 14 amino acids. The chain's CDR3 is CASSVLRDSGEQFF. The DNA for the CDR3 is TGTGCCAGCAGCGTATTGAGGGATTCCGGTGAGCAGTTCTTC. The complete variable domain, with remaining parts taken from reference TRBV9 and TRBJ2-1, reads DSGVTQTPKHLITATGQRVTLRCSPRSGDLSVYWYQQSLDQGLQFLIQYYNGEERAKGNILERFSAQQFPDLHSELNLSSLELGDSALYFCASSVLRDSGEQFFGPGTRLTVL.

The rearrangement joins TRBV24-1 to TRBJ1-2, with TRBD1 identical over 7 bases. The CDR3 sequence is 12 residues long. V lost 3 bases, J lost 8 bases, and 2 bases stayed unmatched. The germline gives CDR1 KGHDR, CDR2 SFDVKD. The CDR3 coding sequence is TGTGCCACCAGTGATGGACAGGCCGGCTACACCTTC. This sequence encodes CATSDGQAGYTF.

The J gene is TRBJ2-3, the V gene TRBV13, with D unclear. V was pared by 5 bases and J by 2 bases, with 23 bases between. CDR3 length equals 18 residues. Germline V gives CDR1 PRHDT, CDR2 FYEKMQ (reference sequence). The CDR3 coding sequence is TGTGCCAGCAGCACATACGCCCCCGAGACAACTCACACAGATACGCAGTATTTT. Its translation is CASSTYAPETTHTDTQYF. The full variable domain, completed using reference TRBV13 and TRBJ2-3, is AAGVIQSPRHLIKEKRETATLKCYPIPRHDTVYWYQQGPGQDPQFLISFYEKMQSDKGSIPDRFSAQQFSDYHSELNMSSLELGDSALYFCASSTYAPETTHTDTQYFGPGTRLTVL.

This rearrangement joins TRBV19 to TRBJ1-5, with 7 bases that match TRBD1. Germline values: CDR1 LNHDA, CDR2 SQIVND (reference sequence). The CDR3 covers 13 residues. With V trimmed by 10 bases and J by 4 bases, 7 bases remained unmatched. The CDR3: CATRDRVNQPQHF. The CDR3 coding sequence is TGTGCCACAAGAGACAGGGTGAATCAGCCCCAGCATTTT.